The T cell receptor beta chain under discussion was sequenced for a study of memory CD4+ T cells and cytomegalovirus serostatus. Study summary: Donors were healthy Belgian adults, 10 or so CMV seropositive and 20 to 25 seronegative. Study-level results: About 40% of the roughly 150 known CMV-associated TCRbeta sequences appeared in CD4+ memory.

V was pared by 7 bases and J by 2 bases, with 6 bases of the junction left unmatched. The CDR3 runs to 14 residues. In germline, CDR1 is MNHNS, CDR2 SASEGT. Original processing methods: After removing out-of-frame reads, around 2.2 million distinct TCRbeta sequences remained. Sequencing was performed with immunoSEQ multiplex PCR; in TCRdb, only in-frame clones are kept and a portion is missing. Clone size and V and J calls were adopted from that table, with D and trimming inferred from the DNA. The data show about 82,000 clones, over 80% seen once. This clone is a singleton in its sample. Its antigen remains unknown. Single viable CD3+CD4+CD8-CD45RO+ cells were sorted as the memory CD4+ T cells. Serostatus was set by detecting CMV pp150, pp28, p38, p52 IgG.

This sequence joins TRBV6-1 and TRBJ2-3; 7 nucleotides match TRBD1. The sequenced material came from memory CD4+ T cells from blood. This sequence originates from an adult in good health and CMV-seronegative. The CDR3 DNA sequence: TGTGCCAGCACCCAACAGGGGTACACAGATACGCAGTATTTT. Its protein is CASTQQGYTDTQYF.